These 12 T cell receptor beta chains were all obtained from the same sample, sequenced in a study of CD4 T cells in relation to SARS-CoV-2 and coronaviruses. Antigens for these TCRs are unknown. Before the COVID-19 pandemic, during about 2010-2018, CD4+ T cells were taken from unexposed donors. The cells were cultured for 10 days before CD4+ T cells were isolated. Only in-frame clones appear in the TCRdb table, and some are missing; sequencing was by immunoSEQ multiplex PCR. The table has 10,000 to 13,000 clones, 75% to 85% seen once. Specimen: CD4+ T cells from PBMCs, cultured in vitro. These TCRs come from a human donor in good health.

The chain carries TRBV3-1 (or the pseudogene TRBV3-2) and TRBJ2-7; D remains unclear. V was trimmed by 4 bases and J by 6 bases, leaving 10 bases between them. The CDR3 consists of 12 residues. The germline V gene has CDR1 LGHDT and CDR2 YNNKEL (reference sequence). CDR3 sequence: CASSPPSFEQYF. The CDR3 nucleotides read TGTGCCAGCAGCCCCCCCTCGTTCGAGCAGTACTTC.

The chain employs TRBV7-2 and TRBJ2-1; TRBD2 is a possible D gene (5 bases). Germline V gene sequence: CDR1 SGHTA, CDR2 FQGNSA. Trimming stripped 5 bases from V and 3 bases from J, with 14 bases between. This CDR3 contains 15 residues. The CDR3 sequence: CASSRGTSGYNEQFF. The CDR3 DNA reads TGTGCCAGCAGCCGGGGAACGAGCGGCTACAATGAGCAGTTCTTC.

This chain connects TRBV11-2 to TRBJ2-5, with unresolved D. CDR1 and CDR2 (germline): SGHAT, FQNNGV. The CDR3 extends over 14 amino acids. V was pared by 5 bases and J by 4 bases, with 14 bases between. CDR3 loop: CASSVQIPGETQYF. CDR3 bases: TGTGCCAGCAGCGTACAGATCCCAGGAGAGACCCAGTACTTC.

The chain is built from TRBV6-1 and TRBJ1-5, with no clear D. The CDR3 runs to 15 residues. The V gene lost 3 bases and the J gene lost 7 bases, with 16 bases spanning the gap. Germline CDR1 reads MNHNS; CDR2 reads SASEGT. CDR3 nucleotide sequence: TGTGCCAGCAGTGACCCGGACTTAGGAGGACAGCCCCAGCATTTT. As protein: CASSDPDLGGQPQHF.

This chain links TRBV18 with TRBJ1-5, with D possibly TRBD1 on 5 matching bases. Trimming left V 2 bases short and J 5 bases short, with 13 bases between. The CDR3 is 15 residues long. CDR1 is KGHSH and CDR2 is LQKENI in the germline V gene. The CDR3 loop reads CASSPSGLGDQPQHF. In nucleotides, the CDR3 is TGTGCCAGCTCACCATCTGGTCTAGGGGATCAGCCCCAGCATTTT.

In DNA form, the CDR3 reads TGTGCCAGCAGCCCTTTGGGGGACGTAGGCTACACCTTC. It encodes CASSPLGDVGYTF. The chain carries TRBV2 and TRBJ1-2, with D tentatively TRBD1 (5 bases). Trimming cost V 6 bases and J 8 bases, with 16 bases left between them. CDR3 length equals 13 residues. CDR1 is SNHLY, CDR2 FYNNEI, per germline.

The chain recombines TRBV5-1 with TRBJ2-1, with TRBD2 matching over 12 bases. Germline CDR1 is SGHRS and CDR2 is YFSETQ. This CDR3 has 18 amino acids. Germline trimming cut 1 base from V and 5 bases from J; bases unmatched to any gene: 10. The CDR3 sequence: CASSLSLGGLAGNNEQFF. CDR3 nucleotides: TGCGCCAGCAGCTTGTCATTAGGGGGACTAGCGGGTAACAATGAGCAGTTCTTC.

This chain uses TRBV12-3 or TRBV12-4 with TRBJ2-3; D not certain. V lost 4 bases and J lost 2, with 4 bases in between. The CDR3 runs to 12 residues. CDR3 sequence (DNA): TGTGCCAGCAGTTACTACACAGATACGCAGTATTTT. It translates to CASSYYTDTQYF.

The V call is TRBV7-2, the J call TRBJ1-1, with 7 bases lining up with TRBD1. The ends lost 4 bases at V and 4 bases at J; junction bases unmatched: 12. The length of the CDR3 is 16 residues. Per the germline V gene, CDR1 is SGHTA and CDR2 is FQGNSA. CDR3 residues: CASSSRTLTGTTEAFF. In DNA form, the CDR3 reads TGTGCCAGCAGCTCACGTACCTTGACAGGGACCACTGAAGCTTTCTTT.

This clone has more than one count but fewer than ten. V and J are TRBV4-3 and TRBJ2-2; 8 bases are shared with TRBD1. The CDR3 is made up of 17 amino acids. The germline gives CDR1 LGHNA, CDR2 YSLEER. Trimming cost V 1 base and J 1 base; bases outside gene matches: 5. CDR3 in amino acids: CASSQVFGQGNTGELFF. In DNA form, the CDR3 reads TGCGCCAGCAGCCAAGTGTTCGGACAGGGGAACACCGGGGAGCTGTTTTTT.

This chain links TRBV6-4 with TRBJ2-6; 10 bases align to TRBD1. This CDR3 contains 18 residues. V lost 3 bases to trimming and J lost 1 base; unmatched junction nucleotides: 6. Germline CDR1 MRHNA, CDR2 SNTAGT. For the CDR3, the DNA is TGTGCCAGCAGTGAAGAAGGACAGGGGGTTTCTGGGGCCAACGTCCTGACTTTC. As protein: CASSEEGQGVSGANVLTF.

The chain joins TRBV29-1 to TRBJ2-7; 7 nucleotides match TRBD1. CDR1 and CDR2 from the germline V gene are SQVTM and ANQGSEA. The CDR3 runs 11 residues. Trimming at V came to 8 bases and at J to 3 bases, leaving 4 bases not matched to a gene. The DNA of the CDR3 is TGCAGCTTTTCAGGGGGCTACGAGCAGTACTTC. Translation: CSFSGGYEQYF.